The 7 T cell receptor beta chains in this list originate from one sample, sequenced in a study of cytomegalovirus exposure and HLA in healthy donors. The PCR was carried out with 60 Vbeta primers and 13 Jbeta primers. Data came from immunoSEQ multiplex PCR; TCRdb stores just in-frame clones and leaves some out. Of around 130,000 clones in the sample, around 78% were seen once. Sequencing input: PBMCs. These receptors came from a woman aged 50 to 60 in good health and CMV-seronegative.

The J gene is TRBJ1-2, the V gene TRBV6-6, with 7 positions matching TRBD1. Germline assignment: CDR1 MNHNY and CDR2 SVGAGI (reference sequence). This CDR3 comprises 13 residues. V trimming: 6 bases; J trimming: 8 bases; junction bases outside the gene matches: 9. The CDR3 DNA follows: TGTGCCAGCAGGGAGGGACAGCATCAGGGCTACACCTTC. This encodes CASREGQHQGYTF.

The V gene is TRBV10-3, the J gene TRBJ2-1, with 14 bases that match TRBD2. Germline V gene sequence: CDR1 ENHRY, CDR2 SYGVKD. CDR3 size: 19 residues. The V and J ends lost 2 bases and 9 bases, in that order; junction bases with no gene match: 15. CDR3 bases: TGTGCCATCAGTGAGCCGCGTCCCGGGACTAGCGGGAGTATTGGTGAGCAGTTCTTC. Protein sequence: CAISEPRPGTSGSIGEQFF.

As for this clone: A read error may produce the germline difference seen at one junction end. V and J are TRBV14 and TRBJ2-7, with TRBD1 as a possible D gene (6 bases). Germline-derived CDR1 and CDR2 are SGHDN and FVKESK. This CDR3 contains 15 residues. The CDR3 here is CASSQDNTGNYGQYF. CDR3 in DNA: TGTGCCAGCAGCCAAGATAACACAGGGAACTACGGGCAGTACTTC.

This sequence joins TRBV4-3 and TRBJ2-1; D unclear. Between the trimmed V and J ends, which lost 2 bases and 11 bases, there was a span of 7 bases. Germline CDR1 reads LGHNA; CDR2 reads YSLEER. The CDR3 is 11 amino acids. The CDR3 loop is CASSQLEKQFF. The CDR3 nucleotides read TGCGCCAGCAGCCAATTGGAGAAGCAGTTCTTC.

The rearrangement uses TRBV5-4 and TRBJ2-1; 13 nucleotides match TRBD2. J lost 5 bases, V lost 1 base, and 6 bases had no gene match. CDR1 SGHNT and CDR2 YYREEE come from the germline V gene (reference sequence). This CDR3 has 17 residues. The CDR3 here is CASSLFSTSGRNNEQFF. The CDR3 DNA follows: TGTGCCAGCAGCTTGTTCTCGACTAGCGGGAGGAACAATGAGCAGTTCTTC.

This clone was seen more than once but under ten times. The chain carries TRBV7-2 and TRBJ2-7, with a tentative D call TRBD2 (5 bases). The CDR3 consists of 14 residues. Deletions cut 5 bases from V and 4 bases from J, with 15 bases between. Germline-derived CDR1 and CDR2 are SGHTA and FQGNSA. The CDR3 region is CASSPEGPTYEQYF. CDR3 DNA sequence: TGTGCCAGCAGCCCCGAGGGCCCCACTTACGAGCAGTACTTC.

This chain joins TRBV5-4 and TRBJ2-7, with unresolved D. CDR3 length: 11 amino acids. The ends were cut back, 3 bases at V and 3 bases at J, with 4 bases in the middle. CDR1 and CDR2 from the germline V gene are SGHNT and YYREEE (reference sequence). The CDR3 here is CASSSSYEQYF. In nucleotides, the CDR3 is TGTGCCAGCAGCTCGAGCTACGAGCAGTACTTC.